This entry concerns a single T cell receptor (beta chain). Its antigen remains unknown. Generated by immunoSEQ multiplex PCR, the TCRdb table keeps only in-frame clones and is missing some. The sample shows about 19,000 clones, 75% to 85% of them seen only once. The sample originates from a study of OX40 agonist ivuxolimab in advanced cancers. Study background: Partial responses were observed in three patients, of whom one had hepatocellular carcinoma and two had cutaneous melanoma.

The CDR3 is 14 residues long. Looked up from germline, CDR1 is MNHEY and CDR2 is SVGAGI. V shed 5 bases, J shed 2 bases, and the junction held 3 bases outside the gene matches. The study's findings and limits: Antigens targeted by the expanded peripheral T cells were not determined. Clonal expansion was seen in CD4+ and CD8+ blood T cells by week 6 at 0.1 to 3.0 mg/kg. Low clonal expansion, among the lowest seen, marked partial responders at 0.1-3.0 mg/kg.

This specimen consisted of CD4+ or CD8+ T cells sorted from blood, obtained in a trial of the OX40 agonist ivuxolimab. This sequence was found in an adult with an advanced solid tumor such as melanoma, head and neck, liver or kidney cancer. J is TRBJ2-1 and V is TRBV6-5, with 7 bases identical to TRBD2. The CDR3 is CASSPSGPYNEQFF. For the CDR3, the DNA is TGTGCCAGCAGTCCTAGCGGCCCCTACAATGAGCAGTTCTTC.